What follows is one TCR beta chain and its context. Its specificity is unknown. This entry is derived from a study of cytomegalovirus exposure and HLA in healthy donors. Study-level background: A previous analysis identified around 120 million unique TCR beta sequences derived from 180 million or so T cells.

V shed 0 bases, J shed 4 bases, and the junction held 1 base outside the gene matches. Germline V gene lookup returns CDR1 SGHDT and CDR2 YYEEEE. The CDR3 runs 13 residues. General study findings and limits: Further analysis, carried out later, found HLA-associated TCR beta chains more clonally expanded than equally common other chains. A later look showed TCR association rates differing by HLA locus, highest for DRB1 and lowest for HLA-C.

Amplification used 60 Vbeta primers and 13 Jbeta primers. Original methodology: Unique TCR beta chains numbered approximately 80 million in a later analysis, with roughly 11 million shared. Generated by immunoSEQ multiplex PCR, the TCRdb table keeps only in-frame clones and is missing some. That table is the source of V, J and clone size, and D and trimming were worked out from the DNA. Here the sample spans about 140,000 clones, 55% to 80% being singletons. The chain uses TRBV5-6 and TRBJ2-7; 7 nucleotides agree with TRBD2. The sample taken for sequencing was PBMCs. The TCR was taken from a woman aged 40 to 50 in good health and CMV-seronegative. This chain's CDR3 is CASSLGGGYEQYF. CDR3 coding DNA: TGTGCCAGCAGCTTGGGGGGGGGATACGAGCAGTACTTC. Combining the CDR3 with reference TRBV5-6 and TRBJ2-7 gives the whole variable domain DAGVTQSPTHLIKTRGQQVTLRCSPKSGHDTVSWYQQALGQGPQFIFQYYEEEERQRGNFPDRFSGHQFPNYSSELNVNALLLGDSALYLCASSLGGGYEQYFGPGTRLTVT.